This TCR beta chain was captured by sequencing in a study of T cells in localized non-small cell lung cancer. Germline loops: CDR1 GTSNPN, CDR2 SVGIG (reference sequence). With 7 bases clipped from V and 6 bases from J, the junction kept 7 bases outside the gene matches. There are 13 residues in the CDR3. Study-wide results and caveats: Blood T cell density predicted longer survival; adjacent-lung clonality, shorter. Median detection of top 100 tumor clones in adjacent lung was around 59 clones. Tumor showed lower T cell clonality than uninvolved adjacent lung, where it was highest. The tumor had only one region sequenced, so heterogeneity remains possible.

Clones were sequenced by immunoSEQ multiplex PCR, and TCRdb holds only the in-frame ones, with some missing. The sample has 52,000 or so clones; roughly 90% are singletons. Concerning this clone itself: Its specificity is not known.

The starting material was peripheral blood, obtained before any cancer treatment. The chain combines TRBV30 with TRBJ1-4; 8 positions match TRBD1. The TCR originated in an older male donor with stage III squamous cell lung carcinoma. CDR3 coding DNA: TGTGCCTCTAGACAGGGGAGGGATGAAAAACTGTTTTTT. This translates into CASRQGRDEKLFF.